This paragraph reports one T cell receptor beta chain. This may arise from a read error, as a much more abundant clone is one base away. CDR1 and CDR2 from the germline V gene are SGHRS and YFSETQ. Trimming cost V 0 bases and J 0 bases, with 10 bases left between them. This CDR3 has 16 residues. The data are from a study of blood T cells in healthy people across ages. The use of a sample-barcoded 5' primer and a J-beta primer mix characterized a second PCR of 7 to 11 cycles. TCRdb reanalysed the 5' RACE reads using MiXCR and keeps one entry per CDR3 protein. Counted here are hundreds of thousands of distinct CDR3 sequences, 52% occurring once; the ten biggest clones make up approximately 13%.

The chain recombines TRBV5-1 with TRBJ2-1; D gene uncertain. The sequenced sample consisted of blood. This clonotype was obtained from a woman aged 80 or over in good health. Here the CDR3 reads CASSLGTTSSYNEQFF. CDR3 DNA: TGCGCCAGCAGCTTGGGAACGACCAGCTCCTACAATGAGCAGTTCTTC.